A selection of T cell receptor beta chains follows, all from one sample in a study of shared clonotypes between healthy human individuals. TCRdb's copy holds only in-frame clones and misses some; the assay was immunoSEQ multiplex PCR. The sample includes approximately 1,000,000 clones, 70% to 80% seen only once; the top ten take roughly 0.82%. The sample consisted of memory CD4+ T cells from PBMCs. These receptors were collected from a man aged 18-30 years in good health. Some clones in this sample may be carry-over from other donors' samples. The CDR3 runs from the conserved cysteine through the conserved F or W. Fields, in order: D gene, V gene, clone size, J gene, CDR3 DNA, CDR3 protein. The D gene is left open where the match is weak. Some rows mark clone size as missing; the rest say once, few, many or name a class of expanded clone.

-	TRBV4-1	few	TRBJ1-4	TGCGCCAGCAGCCAGTTCATAGCAACTAATGAAAAACTGTTTTTT	CASSQFIATNEKLFF
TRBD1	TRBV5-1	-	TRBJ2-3	TGCGCCAGCAGCTCCCGGGGTAGGGACAGGGCAGATACGCAGTATTTT	CASSSRGRDRADTQYF
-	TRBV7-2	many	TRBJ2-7	TGTGCCAGCAGCTTAGTTTTGTGGGGATCCCACGAGCAGTACTTC	CASSLVLWGSHEQYF
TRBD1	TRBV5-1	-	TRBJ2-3	TGCGCCAGCAGCTCGGGACAGGGGTATTCAGATACGCAGTATTTT	CASSSGQGYSDTQYF
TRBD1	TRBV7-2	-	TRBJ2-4	TGTGCCAGCAGCTTAGCAGCCGGGACAGGGGTAGGCATTCAGTACTTC	CASSLAAGTGVGIQYF
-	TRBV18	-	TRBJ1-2	TGTGCCAGCTCACCAGGACAGTCCGCTAACTATGGCTACACCTTC	CASSPGQSANYGYTF
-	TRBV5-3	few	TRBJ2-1	TGTGCCAGAAGCTTGTCGGCCGGGGACCGACGCAATGAGCAGTTCTTC	CARSLSAGDRRNEQFF
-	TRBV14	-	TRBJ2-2	TGTGCCAGCAGCCAAAAGATGTGGGGACGGAACACCGGGGAGCTGTTTTTT	CASSQKMWGRNTGELFF
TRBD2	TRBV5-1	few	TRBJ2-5	TGCGCCAGCAGCGCTGGACTAGCGGGAATGGCGGAGACCCAGTACTTC	CASSAGLAGMAETQYF
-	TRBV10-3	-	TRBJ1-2	TGTGCCATCACCCCGGGCTTCCTGATGGGCTATGGCTACACCTTC	CAITPGFLMGYGYTF
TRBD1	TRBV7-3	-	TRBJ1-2	TGTGCCAGCAGCCCTGGGACAGGGGACTATGGCTACACCTTC	CASSPGTGDYGYTF
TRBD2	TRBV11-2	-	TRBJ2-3	TGTGCCAGCAGTCCCCTAGCGGGAGTCACAGATACGCAGTATTTT	CASSPLAGVTDTQYF
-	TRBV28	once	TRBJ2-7	TGTGCCAGCAGTCCGGCGGGACTTCGATCCTACGAGCAGTACTTC	CASSPAGLRSYEQYF
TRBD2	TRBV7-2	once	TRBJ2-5	TGTGCCAGCAGCTTAACTCGGACTAGCGGGGTGCAGACCCAGTACTTC	CASSLTRTSGVQTQYF
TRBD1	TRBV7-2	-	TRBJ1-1	TGTGCCAGCAGCTTCGGGACAGGGAGGATCACTGAAGCTTTCTTT	CASSFGTGRITEAFF
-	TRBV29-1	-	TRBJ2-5	TGCAGCGTACCGACAGGTCTGGAGACCCAGTACTTC	CSVPTGLETQYF
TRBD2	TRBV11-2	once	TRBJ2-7	TGTGCCAGCAGCTTGCGACTAGCGGGACTCGACGAGCAGTACTTC	CASSLRLAGLDEQYF
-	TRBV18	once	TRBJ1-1	TGTGCCAGCTCCCGAGCTACGAACACTGAAGCTTTCTTT	CASSRATNTEAFF
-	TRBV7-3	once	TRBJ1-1	TGTGCCAGCAGCTCCTACAGAGACACTGAAGCTTTCTTT	CASSSYRDTEAFF
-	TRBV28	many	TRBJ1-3	TGTGCCAGCAGTTCAACAGGACGCTCTGGAAACACCATATATTTT	CASSSTGRSGNTIYF
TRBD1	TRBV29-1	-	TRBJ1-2	TGCAGCGGTGAAAAGGGGACAGGGGATGGCTACACCTTC	CSGEKGTGDGYTF
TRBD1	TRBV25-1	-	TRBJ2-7	TGTGCCAGCTCAAACCCCGGGACAGGGTTCGACGAGCAGTACTTC	CASSNPGTGFDEQYF
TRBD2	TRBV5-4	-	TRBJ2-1	TGTGCCAGCAGCGGGGGGACTAGCGGGGAAGTTGAGCAGTTCTTC	CASSGGTSGEVEQFF
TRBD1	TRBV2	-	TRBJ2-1	TGTGCCAGCAGGCCGGGACAGGGGGTCTCCTACAATGAGCAGTTCTTC	CASRPGQGVSYNEQFF
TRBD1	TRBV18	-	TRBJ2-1	TGTGCCAGCTCAGTGACAGGGTCCAATGAGCAGTTCTTC	CASSVTGSNEQFF
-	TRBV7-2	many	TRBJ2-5	TGTGCCAGCAGCTTAGCGCTTCTTTTAGAGACCCAGTACTTC	CASSLALLLETQYF
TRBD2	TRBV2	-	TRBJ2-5	TGTGCCAGCAGTGAACTTAGCGGGAGTGTGACCCAGTACTTC	CASSELSGSVTQYF
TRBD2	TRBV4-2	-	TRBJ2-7	TGTGCCAGCAGCCAAGCATGGTCTAGCGGGAGTTCCTACGAGCAGTACTTC	CASSQAWSSGSSYEQYF
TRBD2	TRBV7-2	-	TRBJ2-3	TGTGCCAGCAGCCCCAAAAGCGGGGTTCCCACAGATACGCAGTATTTT	CASSPKSGVPTDTQYF
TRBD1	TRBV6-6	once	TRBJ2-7	TGTGCCAGCAGTTGGGACAGGTCGCGCGAGCAGTACTTC	CASSWDRSREQYF
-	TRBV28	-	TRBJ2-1	TGTGCCAGCAGGCTAGGAGGGGACTCGACATACAATGAGCAGTTCTTC	CASRLGGDSTYNEQFF
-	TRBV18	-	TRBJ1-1	TGTGCCAGCTCACCCAATCTCGCAGATCTTAACACTGAAGCTTTCTTT	CASSPNLADLNTEAFF
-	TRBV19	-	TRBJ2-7	TGTGCCAGCAACTACGAGCAGTACTTC	CASNYEQYF
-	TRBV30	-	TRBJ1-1	TGTGCCTGGAGTAGACAGACGAACACTGAAGCTTTCTTT	CAWSRQTNTEAFF